The present T cell receptor beta chain was sequenced within a study of CD8 T cells in Susac syndrome. The study, taken as a whole, reports: CD8+ clonal expansion in Susac was maximal in TEMRA cells and in active patients.

TCR beta from blood CD8+ and CD4+ T cells was sequenced. Germline V gene sequence: CDR1 SNHLY, CDR2 FYNNEI. CDR3 length equals 16 residues. Trimming cost V 6 bases and J 0 bases, with 14 bases left between them. As regards this clonotype: What it binds is not known.

RNA in amounts of roughly 0.45 to 1 ug was reverse transcribed with random hexamers. MiXCR, applied by TCRdb to the immunoSEQ multiplex PCR reads, yields one record per CDR3 protein. In the table there are around 150,000 distinct CDR3 sequences, roughly 94% of which are singletons. V and J are TRBV2 and TRBJ1-4; unclear D gene. This TCR derives from a human donor with Susac syndrome. The sequenced material came from CD8+ T cells from PBMCs. The CDR3 DNA sequence: TGTGCCAGCAGGGAGCCGGTGGGGTCAACTAATGAAAAACTGTTTTTT. This codes for CASREPVGSTNEKLFF. The full variable domain, rest sourced from reference TRBV2 and TRBJ1-4, is EPEVTQTPSHQVTQMGQEVILRCVPISNHLYFYWYRQILGQKVEFLVSFYNNEISEKSEIFDDQFSVERPDGSNFTLKIRSTKLEDSAMYFCASREPVGSTNEKLFFGSGTQLSVL.